Below are 7 T cell receptor beta chains sequenced from a single sample in a study of shared clonotypes between healthy human individuals. The repertoire was sequenced with immunoSEQ multiplex PCR; TCRdb's copy has only in-frame clones and lacks some. The sample shows fewer than 1.4 million clones, roughly 74% of them seen only once. Specimen: memory CD4+ T cells from PBMCs. Documented subset: CD45RA-negative fraction. These TCRs come from a man younger than 30 in good health. Some clones in this sample may be carry-over from other donors' samples.

This clone came up once. V gene TRBV21-1 combines with J gene TRBJ2-6; TRBD1 is the table's D call, not checked against the DNA. TRBV21-1 is an annotated pseudogene. This CDR3 is built from 19 residues. The CDR3: CASSKHRDKSSSGANVLTF. In DNA, the CDR3 is TGTGCCAGCAGTAAACACAGGGACAAGTCTAGCTCTGGGGCCAACGTCCTGACTTTC.

This clone was counted only a few times. This chain joins TRBV28 and TRBJ1-5; D may be TRBD1 (5 bases). CDR1 and CDR2 (germline): MDHEN, SYDVKM. The CDR3 runs 12 residues. Trimming took off 6 bases at V and 7 bases at J, with 10 bases between the two ends. CDR3 nucleotide sequence: TGTGCCAGCAGCCCCCAGGGACAGCCCCAGCATTTT. This sequence encodes CASSPQGQPQHF.

The chain has TRBV28 and TRBJ1-1, with D perhaps matching TRBD1 (5 bases). This CDR3 region has 17 residues. V was shortened by 3 bases and J by 1 base, with 18 bases between the two germline ends. CDR1 and CDR2 (germline): MDHEN, SYDVKM. The CDR3 DNA sequence: TGTGCCAGCAGTTTCTTCGGACACCTACTCGCGAACACTGAAGCTTTCTTT. It specifies CASSFFGHLLANTEAFF.

Worth noting for this clone: The same CDR3 arises from other DNA sequences in this sample as well. The genes are TRBV5-1 and TRBJ2-2; 9 nucleotides agree with TRBD2. The CDR3 consists of 17 residues. The germline gives CDR1 SGHRS, CDR2 YFSETQ. With V trimmed by 1 base and J by 0 bases, 4 bases remained unmatched. The CDR3 sequence is CASSLKAGGPNTGELFF. As DNA, the CDR3 is TGCGCCAGCAGCTTGAAGGCGGGAGGGCCGAACACCGGGGAGCTGTTTTTT.

This clone was found once. This chain uses TRBV5-1 with TRBJ2-3; 8 bases are shared with TRBD2. Germline V gives CDR1 SGHRS, CDR2 YFSETQ. The CDR3 consists of 17 residues. Trimming cost V 4 bases and J 0 bases; bases outside gene matches: 10. CDR3 amino acids: CASSAGGGRGSTDTQYF. The DNA for the CDR3 is TGCGCCAGCAGCGCCGGCGGGGGGCGGGGAAGCACAGATACGCAGTATTTT.

This clone was detected only once. J is TRBJ1-3 and V is TRBV11-2, with a possible D match to TRBD1 (6 bases). The CDR3 totals 15 residues. V was cut by 5 bases and J by 9 bases, with 20 bases left in between. Per the germline V gene, CDR1 is SGHAT and CDR2 is FQNNGV. Here the CDR3 reads CASSPSETGTFTIYF. The CDR3 nucleotides read TGTGCCAGCAGCCCAAGCGAGACAGGAACCTTCACCATATATTTT.

The rearrangement joins TRBV11-1 to TRBJ2-7; D is uncertain. Trimming stripped 0 bases from V and 5 bases from J, with 8 bases between. There are 13 residues in the CDR3. The germline V gene encodes CDR1 SGHAT and CDR2 FQDESV (reference sequence). Written as DNA, the CDR3 is TGTGCCAGCAGCTTAGCTCGACTGAACGAGCAGTACTTC. Amino acids: CASSLARLNEQYF.